This record concerns one TCR beta chain sequence. The CDR3 runs to 15 residues. The V and J ends lost 5 bases and 0 bases, in that order; junction bases with no gene match: 7. Germline V gene lookup returns CDR1 LNHDA and CDR2 SQIVND (reference sequence). Patients from Seattle were sampled longitudinally, starting during active infection. Authors' methods: Reference gene primer amplification yielded estimated nucleated cell counts. Using immunoSEQ multiplex PCR, the repertoire was profiled, and TCRdb retains in-frame clones only, with some absent. D and trimming were read from the DNA, whereas the V and J calls and clone size are those reported in that table. The sample holds roughly 150,000 clones, 70% to 90% seen once. The data stem from a study of blood T cell repertoires in COVID-19. About the research overall: Spain, Italy and the United States supplied samples that represented acute and convalescent COVID-19.

The V and J genes are TRBV19 and TRBJ2-7; the match to TRBD2 covers 7 bases. This receptor was identified in a woman older than 75 with COVID-19, enrolled during active disease. The sequenced material came from peripheral blood. The CDR3 reads CASSLYGRSSYEQYF. The DNA of the CDR3 is TGTGCCAGTAGTCTCTACGGGAGGAGCTCCTACGAGCAGTACTTC.